This T cell receptor beta chain was sequenced during a study of immune cell composition in non-small cell lung cancer. Looking at the study overall: Lung adenocarcinoma or squamous carcinoma made up most tumours. Study-wide results and limits: Tumour-reactive clones were not shown to match dominant in vivo tumour clones. Tumour TCR-beta clonality showed no significant link to smoking pack-years.

Method: immunoSEQ multiplex PCR; TCRdb's copy keeps in-frame clones and lacks some. The table lists 1,000 to 1,400 clones, 79% of them singletons. This clone has only a few counts. No antigen is known for it. J lost 6 bases, V lost 4 bases, and 1 base had no gene match. This CDR3 spans 14 amino acids. Germline assignment: CDR1 SGHDN and CDR2 FVKESK. The receptor's source is a human donor with non-small cell lung cancer. This sequence joins TRBV14 and TRBJ2-3, with 13 bases that match TRBD2. Input material: lung tumor tissue. In DNA form, the CDR3 reads TGTGCCAGCAGCCTGACTAGCGGGGGGGATACGCAGTATTTT. The encoded protein is CASSLTSGGDTQYF.